One sample yielded the 6 T cell receptor beta chains listed below, sequenced in a study of blood T cell repertoires in COVID-19. TCRdb keeps only in-frame clones here, not all; method: immunoSEQ multiplex PCR. The table lists a few hundred thousand clones, roughly 92% of them singletons. Sequencing used PBMCs or T cells enriched from blood (not recorded which). The receptors were sampled from a woman in her thirties or forties who had been exposed to COVID-19.

This chain uses TRBV19 with TRBJ1-1; 9 nucleotides agree with TRBD1. Per the germline V gene, CDR1 is LNHDA and CDR2 is SQIVND (reference sequence). J was trimmed by 5 bases and V by 5 bases; bases with no gene match: 6. The CDR3 has 14 amino acids. The CDR3 nucleotides read TGTGCCAGTAGTCTGGGACAGGGAGGTACTGAAGCTTTCTTT. Protein product: CASSLGQGGTEAFF. The complete variable domain, with remaining parts taken from reference TRBV19 and TRBJ1-1, reads DGGITQSPKYLFRKEGQNVTLSCEQNLNHDAMYWYRQDPGQGLRLIYYSQIVNDFQKGDIAEGYSVSREKKESFPLTVTSAQKNPTAFYLCASSLGQGGTEAFFGQGTRLTVV.

V gene TRBV6-5 combines with J gene TRBJ1-1; unclear D gene. This CDR3 has 14 residues. Germline CDR1 is MNHEY and CDR2 is SVGAGI. Deletions cut 4 bases from V and 3 bases from J, with 12 bases between. CDR3 region: CASSWRNSDTEAFF. CDR3 sequence (DNA): TGTGCCAGCAGTTGGAGGAACTCGGACACTGAAGCTTTCTTT.

The V call is TRBV7-8, the J call TRBJ1-5; unclear D gene. The CDR3 covers 14 residues. Between the trimmed V and J ends, which lost 5 bases and 3 bases, there was a span of 11 bases. The V gene's germline CDR1 is SGHVS and CDR2 FQNEAQ. CDR3 nucleotides: TGTGCCAGCAGCCCAAGACACGACAATCAGCCCCAGCATTTT. Amino acids: CASSPRHDNQPQHF. The full variable domain, rest sourced from reference TRBV7-8 and TRBJ1-5, is GAGVSQSPRYKVAKRGQDVALRCDPISGHVSLFWYQQALGQGPEFLTYFQNEAQLDKSGLPSDRFFAERPEGSVSTLKIQRTQQEDSAVYLCASSPRHDNQPQHFGDGTRLSIL.

The chain has TRBV7-2 and TRBJ2-5; the match to TRBD1 covers 8 bases. In germline, CDR1 is SGHTA, CDR2 FQGNSA. This CDR3 has 15 amino acids. Trimming removed 5 bases from V and 3 bases from J; junction bases left unmatched: 8. CDR3 DNA: TGTGCCAGCAGCCCTCGACAGGGGCCGGAAGAGACCCAGTACTTC. It yields the protein CASSPRQGPEETQYF.

The V call is TRBV5-5, the J call TRBJ1-5; 7 bases match TRBD1. Losses at the gene ends were 4 bases for V and 5 bases for J; bases not matched to a gene: 9. This CDR3 is built from 15 residues. The germline gives CDR1 SGHKS, CDR2 YYEKEE (reference sequence). This CDR3 is CASSTVTGTHQPQHF. CDR3 nucleotides: TGTGCCAGCAGCACTGTGACAGGGACCCATCAGCCCCAGCATTTT.

The genes are TRBV5-1 and TRBJ1-2; 9 nucleotides align to TRBD1. V lost 2 bases, J lost 7 bases, and 9 bases stayed unmatched. CDR1 is SGHRS and CDR2 is YFSETQ in the germline V gene. The CDR3 covers 15 residues. Here the CDR3 DNA reads TGCGCCAGCAGCTTTTCCGGGACAGGGTCTCTTGGCTACACCTTC. The encoded protein is CASSFSGTGSLGYTF.